The TCR beta chain under discussion was sequenced for a study of blood T cells in healthy people across ages. Points from the study as a whole: More naive CD4+ cells and higher diversity were found in long-lived than in aged donors.

The donors, healthy Caucasians from Russia, were aged roughly 6 to 90. Isolation yielded PBMCs, at least 7 million per sample, in every case. This clonotype was recorded many times. Its specificity is unknown. CDR3 length: 14 amino acids. The germline V gene encodes CDR1 MDHEN and CDR2 SYDVKM. V lost 8 bases to trimming and J lost 1 base; unmatched junction nucleotides: 5. It was with a sample-barcoded 5' primer and a J-beta primer mix that a second PCR of about 7 to 12 cycles was run. A template-switch adaptor that had 12 random nucleotides put a tag on each cDNA molecule. In TCRdb, the 5' RACE reads were re-called with MiXCR into one record per CDR3 protein. Among about a million distinct CDR3 sequences listed, roughly 51% were seen once.

This chain joins TRBV28 and TRBJ2-1; TRBD2 matches at 7 bases. Sequenced: blood. The origin of this receptor is a woman aged 60 to 75 in good health. CDR3 in amino acids: CASANGGSYNEQFF. The CDR3, as DNA: TGTGCCAGCGCTAACGGGGGGTCCTACAATGAGCAGTTCTTC. The variable domain in full, with the rest retrieved from reference TRBV28 and TRBJ2-1, is DVKVTQSSRYLVKRTGEKVFLECVQDMDHENMFWYRQDPGLGLRLIYFSYDVKMKEKGDIPEGYSVSREKKERFSLILESASTNQTSMYLCASANGGSYNEQFFGPGTRLTVL.